This entry is about one T cell receptor beta chain. What it binds is unknown. Assay used: immunoSEQ multiplex PCR; TCRdb lists only in-frame clones, some missing. The sample carries millions of clones, approximately 92% recorded once. This sample is drawn from a study of shared clonotypes between healthy human individuals. Study results and caveats: In the sorted subsets, rarefaction showed sequencing was incomplete despite large depth.

Per the germline V gene, CDR1 is MNHEY and CDR2 is SVGAGI. After removal of 2 bases from V and 4 bases from J, the junction contained 9 bases not matched to a gene. The CDR3 length is 16 residues. The chain joins TRBV6-5 to TRBJ2-3; 7 bases agree with TRBD2. Specimen: naive CD4+ T cells sorted from blood. Subset reported: CD45RA+ positively selected. The source of this sequence is a man younger than 30 in good health. CDR3 DNA sequence: TGTGCCAGCAGTTACAAGGCGGGAGTCGGGTCAGATACGCAGTATTTT. Its translation is CASSYKAGVGSDTQYF.